A single sample is the source of the 23 T cell receptor beta chains below, sequenced in a study of cytomegalovirus exposure and HLA in healthy donors. Amplification used 60 Vbeta primers and 13 Jbeta primers. TCRdb keeps only in-frame clones here, not all; method: immunoSEQ multiplex PCR. The sample has 55,000 to 75,000 clones; the top ten hold less than 4%. The specimen was PBMCs. These receptors originate from a male donor in good health and CMV-seronegative.

The chain employs TRBV2 and TRBJ1-2; 10 nucleotides agree with TRBD1. The trim removed 5 bases at V and 8 bases at J, leaving 11 bases unmatched. Germline CDR1 reads SNHLY; CDR2 reads FYNNEI. The CDR3 is 15 amino acids. CDR3 coding DNA: TGTGCCAGCAGTTTCGAGAGCGGGACAGGGGACGGCTACACCTTC. Its protein is CASSFESGTGDGYTF.

The chain is built from TRBV6-5 and TRBJ1-6; D is uncertain. Germline CDR1 and CDR2: MNHEY and SVGAGI. The V end was cut by 7 bases, the J end by 5 bases, with 12 bases between. The CDR3 is made up of 14 amino acids. The CDR3: CASTPARNNSPLHF. The CDR3, as DNA: TGTGCCAGCACTCCGGCCAGGAATAATTCACCCCTCCACTTT.

Notes on this clone: At one boundary the junction diverges from the germline segment, which might be a read error. This rearrangement joins TRBV5-1 to TRBJ2-7, with 11 bases fitting TRBD2. Germline V gene sequence: CDR1 SGHRS, CDR2 YFSETQ. The CDR3 consists of 14 residues. CDR3 in DNA: TGCGCCAGCAGCCTAGCGGGGGGTTCCTACGAGCAGTCCTTC. Protein product: CASSLAGGSYEQSF.

The genes are TRBV7-3 and TRBJ1-1; D not certain. From germline, CDR1 is SGHTA and CDR2 FQGTGA. V was pared by 0 bases and J by 5 bases, with 7 bases between. This CDR3 is built from 13 residues. DNA of the CDR3: TGTGCCAGCAGCTTAACAGGGAGGACTGAAGCTTTCTTT. Translated: CASSLTGRTEAFF.

The chain uses TRBV5-5 and TRBJ2-7; D gene uncertain. Looked up from germline, CDR1 is SGHKS and CDR2 is YYEKEE (reference sequence). The germline V and J ends were trimmed by 4 bases and 5 bases, with 22 bases remaining between them. The CDR3 contains 16 residues. CDR3 bases: TGTGCCAGCAGCCCCCTTGCCGCGGAAAGTTACAACGAGCAGTACTTC. Protein product: CASSPLAAESYNEQYF.

This rearrangement joins TRBV6-5 to TRBJ1-3; maybe TRBD1 (5 bases). V gave up 8 bases and J gave up 0 bases, with 11 bases separating them. The CDR3 extends over 14 amino acids. Per the germline V gene, CDR1 is MNHEY and CDR2 is SVGAGI. The CDR3 region is CASGAGLSGNTIYF. Here the CDR3 DNA reads TGTGCCAGCGGGGCAGGCCTCTCTGGAAACACCATATATTTT.

The chain couples TRBV9 to TRBJ1-2, with a tentative D call TRBD1 (6 bases). Germline assignment: CDR1 SGDLS and CDR2 YYNGEE. Trimming cost V 0 bases and J 8 bases, with 11 bases left between them. The CDR3 has 13 amino acids. This CDR3 reads CASSVAGAGGYTF. The CDR3, as DNA: TGTGCCAGCAGCGTAGCAGGGGCCGGGGGCTACACCTTC.

This chain joins TRBV4-1 and TRBJ1-4, with TRBD1 as a possible D gene (6 bases). In germline, CDR1 is MGHRA, CDR2 YSYEKL. Trimming removed 8 bases at V and 7 bases at J, with 11 bases between. This CDR3 comprises 12 residues. The CDR3 reads CASGDRTEKLFF. The CDR3 nucleotides read TGCGCCAGCGGAGACAGGACTGAAAAACTGTTTTTT.

The chain couples TRBV2 to TRBJ2-1; 8 bases agree with TRBD2. Trimming at V came to 3 bases and at J to 8 bases, leaving 15 bases not matched to a gene. In germline, CDR1 is SNHLY, CDR2 FYNNEI. This CDR3 region has 17 residues. The DNA of the CDR3 is TGTGCCAGCAGTGAGGTTAGAGTGAGCGGGAGAGGGGATGAGCAGTTCTTC. Encoded protein: CASSEVRVSGRGDEQFF.

This chain uses TRBV10-1 with TRBJ2-2; 13 bases map to TRBD2. The V gene's germline CDR1 is WNHNN and CDR2 SYGVQD (reference sequence). V was pared by 6 bases and J by 6 bases, with 10 bases of the junction left unmatched. This CDR3 region has 17 residues. CDR3 bases: TGCGCCAGCAGGGCCCTTACTAGCGGGGGGGCAGCCGGGGAGCTGTTTTTT. Its protein product is CASRALTSGGAAGELFF.

V gene TRBV4-3 combines with J gene TRBJ2-3; 7 bases map to TRBD2. The CDR3 totals 16 residues. Germline CDR1 is LGHNA and CDR2 is YSLEER. V gave up 4 bases and J gave up 2 bases; unmatched junction bases: 9. The CDR3 protein is CASSPGSGMHTDTQYF. In DNA, the CDR3 is TGCGCCAGCAGCCCAGGAAGCGGGATGCACACAGATACGCAGTATTTT.

This rearrangement joins TRBV9 to TRBJ2-7; tentatively, D is TRBD1 (6 bases). There are 15 residues in the CDR3. The germline V and J ends were trimmed by 4 bases and 2 bases, with 16 bases remaining between them. Germline V gene lookup returns CDR1 SGDLS and CDR2 YYNGEE. As DNA, the CDR3 is TGTGCCAGCAGCACTCAATCAGGGGCCCCCTACGAGCAGTACTTC. It translates to CASSTQSGAPYEQYF.

The rearrangement uses TRBV19 and TRBJ2-1; 13 bases match TRBD2. This CDR3 region has 16 residues. The germline CDR1 and CDR2 sequences are LNHDA and SQIVND (reference sequence). The V and J ends lost 0 bases and 7 bases, in that order; junction bases with no gene match: 3. CDR3 in amino acids: CASSIDGTSGTNEQFF. The CDR3 DNA is TGTGCCAGTAGTATAGACGGGACTAGCGGGACAAATGAGCAGTTCTTC. Variable domain in full (rest from reference TRBV19 and TRBJ2-1): DGGITQSPKYLFRKEGQNVTLSCEQNLNHDAMYWYRQDPGQGLRLIYYSQIVNDFQKGDIAEGYSVSREKKESFPLTVTSAQKNPTAFYLCASSIDGTSGTNEQFFGPGTRLTVL.

This chain joins TRBV7-9 and TRBJ2-7; 12 bases line up with TRBD2. This CDR3 has 15 amino acids. Looked up from germline, CDR1 is SEHNR and CDR2 is FQNEAQ (reference sequence). Trimming took 5 bases from V and 1 from J; bases not matched to a gene: 3. CDR3 DNA sequence: TGTGCCAGCAGCCATACTAGCGGGAGGTCCTACGAGCAGTACTTC. Translating gives CASSHTSGRSYEQYF. Filled out from reference TRBV7-9 and TRBJ2-7, the complete variable domain reads DTGVSQNPRHKITKRGQNVTFRCDPISEHNRLYWYRQTLGQGPEFLTYFQNEAQLEKSRLLSDRFSAERPKGSFSTLEIQRTEQGDSAMYLCASSHTSGRSYEQYFGPGTRLTVT.

V usage is TRBV18 and J usage is TRBJ2-1; 7 bases are shared with TRBD2. The V segment lost 0 bases and the J segment 3 bases; nucleotides outside the gene matches: 8. CDR1 is KGHSH, CDR2 LQKENI, per germline. This CDR3 has 17 amino acids. CDR3 bases: TGTGCCAGCTCACCACCCCTAGCGGAGCTATTCTACAATGAGCAGTTCTTC. Its translation is CASSPPLAELFYNEQFF.

The V gene is TRBV7-9, the J gene TRBJ1-2, with 8 bases aligning to TRBD1. The ends lost 5 bases at V and 4 bases at J; junction bases unmatched: 3. The CDR3 is 13 amino acids. Germline lookup yields CDR1 SEHNR and CDR2 FQNEAQ (reference sequence). The DNA for the CDR3 is TGTGCCAGCAGCGCGGGACAGGTCTATGGCTACACCTTC. This codes for CASSAGQVYGYTF.

The rearrangement joins TRBV29-1 to TRBJ1-1; D uncertain. V lost 7 bases, J lost 0 bases, and 12 bases lay in between. The CDR3 extends over 13 amino acids. Germline CDR1 SQVTM, CDR2 ANQGSEA. The CDR3 nucleotides are TGCAGCGGAGTCCGGGAACTGAACACTGAAGCTTTCTTT. It is translated as CSGVRELNTEAFF. Full variable domain (remainder filled in from reference TRBV29-1 and TRBJ1-1): SAVISQKPSRDICQRGTSLTIQCQVDSQVTMMFWYRQQPGQSLTLIATANQGSEATYESGFVIDKFPISRPNLTFSTLTVSNMSPEDSSIYLCSGVRELNTEAFFGQGTRLTVV.

The chain uses TRBV28 and TRBJ1-2; the D gene is possibly TRBD1 (5 bases). The CDR3 runs 14 residues. Germline lookup yields CDR1 MDHEN and CDR2 SYDVKM. V was clipped by 3 bases and J by 4 bases, with 12 bases between them. CDR3: CASSFRQGVYGYTF. The DNA of the CDR3 is TGTGCCAGCAGTTTTAGGCAGGGCGTCTATGGCTACACCTTC.

The rearrangement links TRBV9 to TRBJ2-5, with a tentative D call TRBD1 (6 bases). V lost 0 bases to trimming and J lost 1 base, with 16 bases between them. CDR1 SGDLS and CDR2 YYNGEE come from the germline V gene. There are 17 residues in the CDR3. The CDR3 here is CASSVGVNSRGQETQYF. The CDR3 nucleotides are TGTGCCAGCAGCGTAGGGGTCAACAGCAGGGGCCAAGAGACCCAGTACTTC.

The chain uses TRBV7-3 and TRBJ2-6; 8 positions match TRBD2. The CDR3 has 18 amino acids. J gave up 4 bases and V 5 bases, and 13 bases lay outside the gene matches. Germline loops: CDR1 SGHTA, CDR2 FQGTGA. CDR3 loop: CASSHRAGAAKGANVLTF. For the CDR3, the DNA is TGTGCCAGCAGCCACAGAGCGGGGGCCGCAAAGGGGGCCAACGTCCTGACTTTC.

The V call is TRBV30, the J call TRBJ1-3; no definite D call. The CDR3 sequence is 13 residues long. In germline, CDR1 is GTSNPN, CDR2 SVGIG (reference sequence). The V gene lost 1 base and the J gene lost 1 base, with 5 bases spanning the gap. This CDR3 reads CAWSAGSGNTIYF. The CDR3 coding sequence is TGTGCCTGGAGTGCCGGGTCTGGAAACACCATATATTTT.

The CDR3, as DNA: TGTGCCAGCGCGGCACGAGGCCCCATGAACACTGAAGCTTTCTTT. This sequence encodes CASAARGPMNTEAFF. The chain has TRBV6-5 and TRBJ1-1; D gene unclear. Per the germline V gene, CDR1 is MNHEY and CDR2 is SVGAGI. V dropped 8 bases and J dropped 0 bases, with 16 bases sitting between them. The CDR3 sequence is 15 residues long.

The V gene is TRBV18, the J gene TRBJ2-2; D remains ambiguous. V dropped 2 bases and J dropped 0 bases, with 10 bases sitting between them. Germline lookup yields CDR1 KGHSH and CDR2 LQKENI. The CDR3 runs to 16 residues. This CDR3 is CASSPGQIANTGELFF. The CDR3 nucleotides are TGTGCCAGCTCACCAGGCCAGATCGCGAACACCGGGGAGCTGTTTTTT.